Here is one TCR beta chain with its context. Its antigen is as yet unknown. Use of 60 Vbeta and 13 Jbeta primers characterized the PCR. Clones were read by immunoSEQ multiplex PCR, and TCRdb kept only the in-frame ones, dropping some. Of under 200,000 clones detected, around 79% appear once; the ten largest clones hold approximately 0.4%. V gave up 4 bases and J gave up 14 bases, with 24 bases separating them. Germline CDR1 MGHRA, CDR2 YSYEKL. The CDR3 loop spans 16 amino acids. The sample originates from a study of cytomegalovirus exposure and HLA in healthy donors. Study-wide findings and caveats: In a later analysis, CMV-associated beta chains were mostly HLA-associated, it appeared. Upon later analysis, TCR association rates were observed to vary by HLA locus, being highest for DRB1 and lowest for HLA-C.

The source is a male donor in good health and CMV-seropositive. Input material: PBMCs. The chain couples TRBV4-1 to TRBJ1-6; TRBD1 is a possible D gene (5 bases). The CDR3 nucleotides read TGCGCCAGCAGCCCAACCCCTGGACAACCCCATTGGGCCCTCCACTTT. Translating gives CASSPTPGQPHWALHF.